Sequencing of this T cell receptor (beta chain) was carried out in a study of blood T cells in healthy people across ages. From germline, CDR1 is DFQATT and CDR2 SNEGSKA (reference sequence). The CDR3 extends over 14 amino acids. With 4 bases clipped from V and 4 bases from J, the junction kept 7 bases outside the gene matches. Alongside a J-beta primer mix, a sample-barcoded 5' primer served in a second PCR lasting roughly 7 to 11 cycles. TCRdb called the 5' RACE reads again in MiXCR, with one record for every CDR3 protein. Among roughly 800,000 distinct CDR3 sequences listed, roughly 53% were seen once. Points on this clonotype: Its antigen remains unidentified.

Regarding the study as a whole: Long-lived donors exceeded aged donors in naive CD4+ cells and diversity.

Sequences were obtained from blood. The source of this sequence is an elderly man in good health. V and J are TRBV20-1 and TRBJ2-1; 7 nucleotides agree with TRBD2. The CDR3 DNA is TGCAGTGCTAAGTCCCCTAGCGGTTACAATGAGCAGTTCTTC. Translating it yields CSAKSPSGYNEQFF.